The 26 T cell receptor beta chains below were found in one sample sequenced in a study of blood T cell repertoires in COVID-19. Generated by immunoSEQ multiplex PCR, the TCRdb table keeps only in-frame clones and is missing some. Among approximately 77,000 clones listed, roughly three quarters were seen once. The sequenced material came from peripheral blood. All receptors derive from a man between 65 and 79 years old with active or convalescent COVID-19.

This chain's CDR3 is CASARRKVQETQYF. DNA for the CDR3: TGTGCCAGCGCCCGGAGGAAGGTTCAAGAGACCCAGTACTTC. V is TRBV21-1 and J is TRBJ2-5; the DNA was not compared with TRBD2, the D call given in the table. TRBV21-1 is recorded as a pseudogene. The CDR3 spans 14 residues.

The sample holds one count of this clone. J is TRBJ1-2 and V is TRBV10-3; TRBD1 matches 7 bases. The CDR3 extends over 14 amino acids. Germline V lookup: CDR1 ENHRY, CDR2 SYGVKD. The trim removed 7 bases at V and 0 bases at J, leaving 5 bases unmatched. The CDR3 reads CAIKRDSTNYGYTF. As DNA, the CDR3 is TGTGCCATCAAAAGGGACAGTACTAACTATGGCTACACCTTC.

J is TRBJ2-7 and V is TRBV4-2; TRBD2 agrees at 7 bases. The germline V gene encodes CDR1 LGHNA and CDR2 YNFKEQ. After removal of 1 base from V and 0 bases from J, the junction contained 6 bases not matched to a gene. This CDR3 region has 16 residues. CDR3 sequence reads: CASSQGSGPDSYEQYF. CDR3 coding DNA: TGTGCCAGCAGCCAAGGTAGCGGGCCCGACTCCTACGAGCAGTACTTC.

The CDR3 nucleotides read TGTGCCAGCGGCCGGGACAGGGGATTCACCGGGGAGCTGTTTTTT. Protein: CASGRDRGFTGELFF. V is TRBV7-9 and J is TRBJ2-2; 10 bases line up with TRBD1. The ends lost 8 bases at V and 4 bases at J; junction bases unmatched: 7. In germline, CDR1 is SEHNR, CDR2 FQNEAQ (reference sequence). This CDR3 comprises 15 residues.

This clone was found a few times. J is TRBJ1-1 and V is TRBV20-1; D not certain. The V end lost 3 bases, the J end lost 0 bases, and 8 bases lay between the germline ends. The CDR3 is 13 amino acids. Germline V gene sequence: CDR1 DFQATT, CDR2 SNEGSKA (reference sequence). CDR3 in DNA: TGCAGTGCTAGTTCCGGGATGAACACTGAAGCTTTCTTT. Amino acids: CSASSGMNTEAFF.

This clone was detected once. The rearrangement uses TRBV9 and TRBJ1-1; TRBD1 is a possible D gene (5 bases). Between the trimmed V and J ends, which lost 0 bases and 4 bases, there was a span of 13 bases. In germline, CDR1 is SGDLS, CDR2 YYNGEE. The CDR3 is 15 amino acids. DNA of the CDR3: TGTGCCAGCAGCGTAGGTAATAAACAGGTCACTGAAGCTTTCTTT. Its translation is CASSVGNKQVTEAFF.

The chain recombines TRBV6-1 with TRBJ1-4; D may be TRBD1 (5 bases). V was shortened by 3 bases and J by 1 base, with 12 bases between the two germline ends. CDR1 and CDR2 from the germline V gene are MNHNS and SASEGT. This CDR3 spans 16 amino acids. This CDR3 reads CASSERQGLTNEKLFF. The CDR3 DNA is TGTGCCAGCAGTGAGAGGCAGGGTTTAACTAATGAAAAACTGTTTTTT.

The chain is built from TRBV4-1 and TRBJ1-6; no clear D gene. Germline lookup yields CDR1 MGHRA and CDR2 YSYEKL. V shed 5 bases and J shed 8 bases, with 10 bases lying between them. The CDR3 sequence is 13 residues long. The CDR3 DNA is TGCGCCAGCAGCGGAGGCAGAGATTCACCCCTCCACTTT. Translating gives CASSGGRDSPLHF.

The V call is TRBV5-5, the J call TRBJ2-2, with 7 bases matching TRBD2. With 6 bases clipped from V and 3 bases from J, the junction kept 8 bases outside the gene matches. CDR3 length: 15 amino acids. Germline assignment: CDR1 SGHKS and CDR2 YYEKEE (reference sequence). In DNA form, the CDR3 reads TGTGCCAGCATCCGGGACTACGGGTACACCGGGGAGCTGTTTTTT. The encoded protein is CASIRDYGYTGELFF.

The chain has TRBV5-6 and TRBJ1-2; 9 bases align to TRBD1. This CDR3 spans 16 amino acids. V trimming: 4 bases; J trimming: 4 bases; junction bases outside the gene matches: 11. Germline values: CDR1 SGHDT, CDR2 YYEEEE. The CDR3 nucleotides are TGTGCCAGCAGCGCGAAGGACAGGGGACCCATCTATGGCTACACCTTC. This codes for CASSAKDRGPIYGYTF.

This CDR3 reads CASSVEPGQNTEAFF. The CDR3, as DNA: TGTGCCAGCAGCGTAGAACCAGGGCAGAACACTGAAGCTTTCTTT. The V and J genes are TRBV9 and TRBJ1-1; weak D call: TRBD1 (5 bases). The ends were cut back, 0 bases at V and 1 base at J, with 10 bases in the middle. This CDR3 contains 15 residues. Germline CDR1 reads SGDLS; CDR2 reads YYNGEE.

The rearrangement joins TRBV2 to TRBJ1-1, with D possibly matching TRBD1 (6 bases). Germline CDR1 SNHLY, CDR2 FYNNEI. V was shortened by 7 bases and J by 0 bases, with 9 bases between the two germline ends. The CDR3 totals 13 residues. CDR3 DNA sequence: TGTGCCAGCACCAGGGACATGAACACTGAAGCTTTCTTT. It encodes CASTRDMNTEAFF.

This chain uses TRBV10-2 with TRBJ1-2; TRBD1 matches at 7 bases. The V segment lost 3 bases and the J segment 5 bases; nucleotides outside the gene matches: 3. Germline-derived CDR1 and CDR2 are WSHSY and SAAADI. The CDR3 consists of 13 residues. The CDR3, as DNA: TGCGCCAGCAGTGAAAAGACAGGGTATGGCTACACCTTC. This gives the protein CASSEKTGYGYTF.

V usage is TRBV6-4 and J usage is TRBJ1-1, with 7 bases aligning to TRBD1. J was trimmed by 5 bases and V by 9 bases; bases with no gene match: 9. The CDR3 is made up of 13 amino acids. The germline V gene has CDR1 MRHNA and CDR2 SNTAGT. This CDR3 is CARLNRGRTEAFF. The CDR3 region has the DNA TGTGCCAGGTTAAACAGGGGTCGTACTGAAGCTTTCTTT.

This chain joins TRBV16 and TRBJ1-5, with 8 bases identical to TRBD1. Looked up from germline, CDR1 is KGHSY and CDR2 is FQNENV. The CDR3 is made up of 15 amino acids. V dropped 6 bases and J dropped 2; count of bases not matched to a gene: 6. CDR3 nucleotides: TGTGCCAGCAGTCCCAGGGGGCGCGGCAATCAGCCCCAGCATTTT. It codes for CASSPRGRGNQPQHF.

The CDR3 loop reads CASSAGQGDPYNEQFF. Here the CDR3 DNA reads TGTGCCAGCAGTGCCGGACAGGGAGATCCCTACAATGAGCAGTTCTTC. The J gene is TRBJ2-1, the V gene TRBV6-1, with 8 bases lining up with TRBD1. The junction had 7 bases not matched to a gene; V was cut back by 4 bases and J by 2 bases. This CDR3 has 16 amino acids. Germline V lookup: CDR1 MNHNS, CDR2 SASEGT.

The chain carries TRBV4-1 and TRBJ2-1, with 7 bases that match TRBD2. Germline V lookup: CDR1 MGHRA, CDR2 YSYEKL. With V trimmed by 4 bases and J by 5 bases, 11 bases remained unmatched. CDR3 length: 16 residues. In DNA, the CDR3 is TGCGCCAGCAGCCCCCGTGGGCGGGGGACTAACAATGAGCAGTTCTTC. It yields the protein CASSPRGRGTNNEQFF.

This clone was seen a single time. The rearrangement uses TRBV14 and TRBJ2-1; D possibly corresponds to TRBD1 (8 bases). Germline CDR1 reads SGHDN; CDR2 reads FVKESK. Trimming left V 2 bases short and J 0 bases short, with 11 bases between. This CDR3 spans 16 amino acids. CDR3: CASSQYRGGSYNEQFF. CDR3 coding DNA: TGTGCCAGCAGCCAATACAGGGGGGGCTCCTACAATGAGCAGTTCTTC.

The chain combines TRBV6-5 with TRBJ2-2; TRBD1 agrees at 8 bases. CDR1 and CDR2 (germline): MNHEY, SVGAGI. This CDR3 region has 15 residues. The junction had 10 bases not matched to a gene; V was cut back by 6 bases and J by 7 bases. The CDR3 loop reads CASRGDRSRIGELFF. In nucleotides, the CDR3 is TGTGCCAGCAGGGGGGACAGGTCGAGAATCGGGGAGCTGTTTTTT.

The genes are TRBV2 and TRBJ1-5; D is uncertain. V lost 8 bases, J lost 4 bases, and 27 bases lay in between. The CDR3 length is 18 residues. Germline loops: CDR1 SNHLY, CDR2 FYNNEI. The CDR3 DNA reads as TGTGCCAGCCCCTTACGGCCCGTCGCCGACTTTAGTAATCAGCCCCAGCATTTT. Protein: CASPLRPVADFSNQPQHF.

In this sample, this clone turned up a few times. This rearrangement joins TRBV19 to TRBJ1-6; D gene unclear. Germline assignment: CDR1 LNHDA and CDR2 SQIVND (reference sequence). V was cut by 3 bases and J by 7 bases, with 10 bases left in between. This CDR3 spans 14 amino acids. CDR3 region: CASSMRRSNSPLHF. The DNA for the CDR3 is TGTGCCAGTAGTATGAGGCGGTCCAATTCACCCCTCCACTTT.

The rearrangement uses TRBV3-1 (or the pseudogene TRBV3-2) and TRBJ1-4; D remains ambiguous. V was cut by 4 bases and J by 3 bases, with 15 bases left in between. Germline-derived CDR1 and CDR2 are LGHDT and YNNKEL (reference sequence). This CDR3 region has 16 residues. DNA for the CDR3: TGTGCCAGCAGCCCCCGGCCGGCAGGATCTAATGAAAAACTGTTTTTT. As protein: CASSPRPAGSNEKLFF.

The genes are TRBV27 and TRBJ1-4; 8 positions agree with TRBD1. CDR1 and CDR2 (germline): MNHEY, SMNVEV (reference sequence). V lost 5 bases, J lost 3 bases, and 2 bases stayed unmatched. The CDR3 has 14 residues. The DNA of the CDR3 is TGTGCCAGCAGTAGGGACAGGCCTAATGAAAAACTGTTTTTT. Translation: CASSRDRPNEKLFF.

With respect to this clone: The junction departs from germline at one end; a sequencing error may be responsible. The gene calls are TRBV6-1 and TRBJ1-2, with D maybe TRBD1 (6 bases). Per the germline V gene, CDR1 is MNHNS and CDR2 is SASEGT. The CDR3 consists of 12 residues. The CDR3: CASSDTGDRTDF. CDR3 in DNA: TGTGCCAGCAGTGATACAGGAGACAGGACAGACTTC.

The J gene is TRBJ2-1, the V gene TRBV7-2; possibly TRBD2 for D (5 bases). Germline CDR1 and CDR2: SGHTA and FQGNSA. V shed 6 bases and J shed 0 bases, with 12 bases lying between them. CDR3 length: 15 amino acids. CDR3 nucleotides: TGTGCCAGCAGACGGCAAGCGGTCTCCTACAATGAGCAGTTCTTC. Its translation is CASRRQAVSYNEQFF.

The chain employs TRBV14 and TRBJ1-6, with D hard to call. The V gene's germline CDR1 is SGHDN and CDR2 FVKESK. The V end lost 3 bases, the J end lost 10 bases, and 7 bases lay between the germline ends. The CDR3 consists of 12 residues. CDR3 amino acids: CASSHPSSPLHF. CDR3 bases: TGTGCCAGCAGCCACCCCTCCTCACCCCTCCACTTT.